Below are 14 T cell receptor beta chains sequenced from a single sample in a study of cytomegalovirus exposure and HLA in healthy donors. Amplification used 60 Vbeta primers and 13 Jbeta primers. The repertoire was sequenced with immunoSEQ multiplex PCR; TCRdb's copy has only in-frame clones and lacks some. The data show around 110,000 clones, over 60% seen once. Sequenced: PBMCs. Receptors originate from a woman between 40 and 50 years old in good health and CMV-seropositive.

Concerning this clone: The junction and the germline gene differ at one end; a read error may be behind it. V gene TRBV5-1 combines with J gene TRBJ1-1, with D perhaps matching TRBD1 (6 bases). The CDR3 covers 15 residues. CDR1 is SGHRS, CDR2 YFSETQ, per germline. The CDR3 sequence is CTSSEVGGGDTEAFF. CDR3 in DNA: TGCACCAGCAGCGAGGTTGGAGGGGGGGACACTGAAGCTTTCTTT.

The DNA for the CDR3 is TGTGCCAGTAGTATAACGCAGGGGGCTAATCAGCCCCAGCATTTT. This translates into CASSITQGANQPQHF. J is TRBJ1-5 and V is TRBV19; 8 bases fit TRBD1. V lost 2 bases, J lost 4 bases, and 4 bases stayed unmatched. Per germline, CDR1 LNHDA and CDR2 SQIVND (reference sequence). The length of the CDR3 is 15 residues.

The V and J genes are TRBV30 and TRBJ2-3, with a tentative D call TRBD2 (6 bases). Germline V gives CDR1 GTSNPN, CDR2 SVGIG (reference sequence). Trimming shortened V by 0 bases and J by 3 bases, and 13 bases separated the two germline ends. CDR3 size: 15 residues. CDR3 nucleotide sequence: TGTGCCTGGAGTGTCAGGGCCGCGGGAACAGATACGCAGTATTTT. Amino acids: CAWSVRAAGTDTQYF.

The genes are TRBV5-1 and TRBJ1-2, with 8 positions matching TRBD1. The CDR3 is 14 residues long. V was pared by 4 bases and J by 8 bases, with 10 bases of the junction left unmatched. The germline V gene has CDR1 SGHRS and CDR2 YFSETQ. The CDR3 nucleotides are TGCGCCAGCAGCCGAGACGGACAGGGAGGCGGCTACACCTTC. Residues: CASSRDGQGGGYTF. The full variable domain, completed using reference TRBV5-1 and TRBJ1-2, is KAGVTQTPRYLIKTRGQQVTLSCSPISGHRSVSWYQQTPGQGLQFLFEYFSETQRNKGNFPGRFSGRQFSNSRSEMNVSTLELGDSALYLCASSRDGQGGGYTFGSGTRLTVV.

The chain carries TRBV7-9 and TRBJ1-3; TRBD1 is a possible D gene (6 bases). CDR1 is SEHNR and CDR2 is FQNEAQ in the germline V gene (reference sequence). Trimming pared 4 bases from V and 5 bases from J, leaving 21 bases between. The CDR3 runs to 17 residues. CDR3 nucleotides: TGTGCCAGCAGCTCGGACTCACCAGGGGATCGAAGAAACACCATATATTTT. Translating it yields CASSSDSPGDRRNTIYF.

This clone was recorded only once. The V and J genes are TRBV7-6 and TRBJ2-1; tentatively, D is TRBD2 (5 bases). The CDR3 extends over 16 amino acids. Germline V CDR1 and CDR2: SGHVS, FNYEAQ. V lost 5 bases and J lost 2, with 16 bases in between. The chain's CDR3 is CASSAATARAYNEQFF. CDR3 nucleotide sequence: TGTGCCAGCAGCGCCGCTACGGCGCGGGCCTACAATGAGCAGTTCTTC.

Here the CDR3 reads CAQIQDSQVEAFF. CDR3 coding DNA: TGTGCCCAGATTCAGGACAGTCAAGTTGAAGCTTTCTTT. The chain employs TRBV7-9 and TRBJ1-1; D possibly corresponds to TRBD1 (6 bases). Germline CDR1 is SEHNR and CDR2 is FQNEAQ (reference sequence). The V end was cut by 11 bases, the J end by 7 bases, with 20 bases between. The CDR3 runs 13 residues.

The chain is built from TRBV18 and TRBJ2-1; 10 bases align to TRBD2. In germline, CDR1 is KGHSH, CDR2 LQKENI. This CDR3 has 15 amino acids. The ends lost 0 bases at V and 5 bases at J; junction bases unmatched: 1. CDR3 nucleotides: TGTGCCAGCTCACCACCAACTAGCGGGAACAATGAGCAGTTCTTC. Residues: CASSPPTSGNNEQFF.

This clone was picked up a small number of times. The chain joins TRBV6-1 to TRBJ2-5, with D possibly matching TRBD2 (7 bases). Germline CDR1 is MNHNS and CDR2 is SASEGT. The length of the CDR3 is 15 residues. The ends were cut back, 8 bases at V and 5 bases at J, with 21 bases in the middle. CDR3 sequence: CASYPLGGRGETQYF. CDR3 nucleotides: TGTGCCAGCTACCCGCTAGGGGGGCGGGGGGAGACCCAGTACTTC.

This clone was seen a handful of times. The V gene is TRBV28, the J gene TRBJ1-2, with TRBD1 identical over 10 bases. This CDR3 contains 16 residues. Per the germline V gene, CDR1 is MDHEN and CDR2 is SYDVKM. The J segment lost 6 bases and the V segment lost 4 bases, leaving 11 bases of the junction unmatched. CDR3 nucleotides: TGTGCCAGCAGTTCTAAGGGACAGGGGACGGTAAATGGCTACACCTTC. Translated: CASSSKGQGTVNGYTF.

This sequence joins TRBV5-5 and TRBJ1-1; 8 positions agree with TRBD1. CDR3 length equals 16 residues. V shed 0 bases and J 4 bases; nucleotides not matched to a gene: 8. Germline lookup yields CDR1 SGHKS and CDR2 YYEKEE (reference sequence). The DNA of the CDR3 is TGTGCCAGCAGCTTGGCTGCAGGGGGCGGAAGCACTGAAGCTTTCTTT. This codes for CASSLAAGGGSTEAFF.

The CDR3 DNA sequence: TGTGCCAGCAGTGGTCCGGGTTCCTACGAGCAGTACTTC. Protein product: CASSGPGSYEQYF. The chain has TRBV6-5 and TRBJ2-7, with unresolved D. Germline V gene sequence: CDR1 MNHEY, CDR2 SVGAGI. V dropped 5 bases and J dropped 1 base, with 9 bases sitting between them. The CDR3 has 13 amino acids.

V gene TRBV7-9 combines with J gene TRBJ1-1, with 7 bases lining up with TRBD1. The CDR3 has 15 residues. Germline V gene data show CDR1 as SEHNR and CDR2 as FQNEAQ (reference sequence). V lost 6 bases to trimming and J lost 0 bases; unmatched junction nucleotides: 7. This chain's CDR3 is CASRNPTGMNTEAFF. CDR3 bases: TGTGCCAGCAGGAACCCGACAGGGATGAACACTGAAGCTTTCTTT. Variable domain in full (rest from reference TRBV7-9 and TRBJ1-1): DTGVSQNPRHKITKRGQNVTFRCDPISEHNRLYWYRQTLGQGPEFLTYFQNEAQLEKSRLLSDRFSAERPKGSFSTLEIQRTEQGDSAMYLCASRNPTGMNTEAFFGQGTRLTVV.

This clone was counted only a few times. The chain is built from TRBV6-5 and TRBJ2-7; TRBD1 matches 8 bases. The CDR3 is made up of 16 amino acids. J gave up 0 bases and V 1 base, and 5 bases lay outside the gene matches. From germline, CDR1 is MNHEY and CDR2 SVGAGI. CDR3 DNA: TGTGCCAGCAGTTACTTTAGGACAGGGAGCTCCTACGAGCAGTACTTC. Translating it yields CASSYFRTGSSYEQYF.